The 2 T cell receptor beta chains given below trace back to one sample, sequenced in a study of beta chain features in type 1 diabetes. Every bit of the isolated RNA underwent reverse transcription, so sequencing read expressed TCRB transcripts. Repertoires were generated with immunoSEQ multiplex PCR, while TCRdb's copy carries only in-frame clones and drops some. The data contain more than 60,000 clones, roughly 60% of them seen just once; the ten biggest clones take up about 2.2%. What was sequenced was Tregs from blood. The receptor set was obtained from a young woman in good health.

In DNA, the CDR3 is TGTGCCAGTTTCCCCTCGACAGGGGCAAGGAACGAGCAGTACTTC. Translation: CASFPSTGARNEQYF. The gene calls are TRBV2 and TRBJ2-7, with TRBD1 identical over 8 bases. The CDR3 is 15 amino acids. J lost 5 bases, V lost 9 bases, and 15 bases had no gene match. Germline assignment: CDR1 SNHLY and CDR2 FYNNEI.

V usage is TRBV18 and J usage is TRBJ2-1; no definite D call. The germline V and J ends were trimmed by 2 bases and 8 bases, with 7 bases remaining between them. Per the germline V gene, CDR1 is KGHSH and CDR2 is LQKENI. The CDR3 length is 12 residues. Here the CDR3 reads CASSPGGYEQFF. In DNA, the CDR3 is TGTGCCAGCTCACCAGGTGGCTATGAGCAGTTCTTC.